This T cell receptor (beta chain) was recorded in a study of blood T cell repertoires in COVID-19. The overall study: Donors in the United States, Italy and Spain gave samples during acute or convalescent COVID-19. T cells, B-cell-depleted T cells, or PBMCs supplied cDNA or gDNA.

Original data processing: Quantification of nucleated cells was approximated via reference gene primer amplification. The repertoire was sequenced with immunoSEQ multiplex PCR; TCRdb's copy has only in-frame clones and lacks some. That table is the source of V, J and clone size, and D and trimming were worked out from the DNA. The data show over 200,000 clones, 87% seen once. Germline V gives CDR1 LNHNV, CDR2 YYDKDF (reference sequence). The CDR3 spans 15 residues. Trimming left V 6 bases short and J 2 bases short, with 16 bases between. The chain recombines TRBV15 with TRBJ1-2; D call uncertain. The sequence derives from a woman under 30 who had recovered from COVID-19. Sequencing was done on a sample of peripheral blood. The CDR3 DNA reads as TGTGCCACCAGACCCCCTCGGACGGGAAACTATGGCTACACCTTC. The encoded protein is CATRPPRTGNYGYTF.